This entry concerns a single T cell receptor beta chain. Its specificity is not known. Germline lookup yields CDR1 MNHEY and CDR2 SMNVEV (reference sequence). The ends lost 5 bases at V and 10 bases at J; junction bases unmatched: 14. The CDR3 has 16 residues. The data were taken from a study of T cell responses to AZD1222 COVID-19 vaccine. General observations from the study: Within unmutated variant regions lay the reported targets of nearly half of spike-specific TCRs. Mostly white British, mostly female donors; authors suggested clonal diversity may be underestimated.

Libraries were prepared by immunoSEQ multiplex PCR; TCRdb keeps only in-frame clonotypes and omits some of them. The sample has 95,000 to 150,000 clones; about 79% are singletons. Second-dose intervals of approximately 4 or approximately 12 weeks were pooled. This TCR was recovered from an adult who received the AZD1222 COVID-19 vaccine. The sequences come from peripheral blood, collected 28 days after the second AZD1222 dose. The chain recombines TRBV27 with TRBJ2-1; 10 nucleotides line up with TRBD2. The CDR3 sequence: CASSPLLAGGTAEQFF. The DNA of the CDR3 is TGTGCCAGCAGTCCCTTGTTAGCGGGGGGCACAGCCGAGCAGTTCTTC.